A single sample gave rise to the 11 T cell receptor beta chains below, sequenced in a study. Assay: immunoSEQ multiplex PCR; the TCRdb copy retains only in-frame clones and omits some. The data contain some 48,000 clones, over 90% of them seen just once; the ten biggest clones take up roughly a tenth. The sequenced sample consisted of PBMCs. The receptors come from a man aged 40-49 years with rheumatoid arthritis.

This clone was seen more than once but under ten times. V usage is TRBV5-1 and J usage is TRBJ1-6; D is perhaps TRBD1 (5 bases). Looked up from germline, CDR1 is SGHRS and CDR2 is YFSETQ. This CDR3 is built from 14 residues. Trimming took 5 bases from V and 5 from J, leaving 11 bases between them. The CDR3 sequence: CASRQGTNNSPLHF. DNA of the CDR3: TGCGCCAGCAGGCAGGGTACAAATAATTCACCCCTCCACTTT.

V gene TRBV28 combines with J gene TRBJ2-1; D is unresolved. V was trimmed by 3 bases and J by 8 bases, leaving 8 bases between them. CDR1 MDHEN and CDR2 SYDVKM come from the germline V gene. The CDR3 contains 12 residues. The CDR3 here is CASSFIAYEQFF. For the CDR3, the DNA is TGTGCCAGCAGTTTTATAGCCTATGAGCAGTTCTTC. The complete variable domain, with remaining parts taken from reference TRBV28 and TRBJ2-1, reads DVKVTQSSRYLVKRTGEKVFLECVQDMDHENMFWYRQDPGLGLRLIYFSYDVKMKEKGDIPEGYSVSREKKERFSLILESASTNQTSMYLCASSFIAYEQFFGPGTRLTVL.

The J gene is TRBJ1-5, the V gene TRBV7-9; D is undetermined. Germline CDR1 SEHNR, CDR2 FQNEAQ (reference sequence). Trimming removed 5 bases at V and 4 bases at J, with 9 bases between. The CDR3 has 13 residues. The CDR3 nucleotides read TGTGCCAGCAGCAGTATAGGGAATCAGCCCCAGCATTTT. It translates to CASSSIGNQPQHF.

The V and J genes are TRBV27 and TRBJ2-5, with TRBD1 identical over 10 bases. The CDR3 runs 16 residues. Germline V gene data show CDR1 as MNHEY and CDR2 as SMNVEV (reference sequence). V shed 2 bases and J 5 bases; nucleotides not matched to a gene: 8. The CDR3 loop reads CASSLDRTGGSETQYF. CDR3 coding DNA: TGTGCCAGCAGTTTAGATCGGACAGGGGGATCGGAGACCCAGTACTTC.

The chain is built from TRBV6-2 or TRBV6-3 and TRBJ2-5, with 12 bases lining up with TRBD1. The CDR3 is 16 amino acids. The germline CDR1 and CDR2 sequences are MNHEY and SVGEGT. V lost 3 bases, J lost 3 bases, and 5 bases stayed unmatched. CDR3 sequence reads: CASSYGGQGAKETQYF. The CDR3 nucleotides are TGTGCCAGCAGTTATGGGGGACAGGGGGCAAAAGAGACCCAGTACTTC.

The CDR3 DNA reads TGCGCCAGCAGAAATGGGACTAGCGGGGCGGAGACCCAGTACTTC. Translating it yields CASRNGTSGAETQYF. The J gene is TRBJ2-5, the V gene TRBV5-1, with 13 bases matching TRBD2. After removal of 5 bases from V and 5 bases from J, the junction contained 6 bases not matched to a gene. CDR3 length: 15 residues. CDR1 is SGHRS and CDR2 is YFSETQ in the germline V gene. The whole variable domain, remainder taken from reference TRBV5-1 and TRBJ2-5, is KAGVTQTPRYLIKTRGQQVTLSCSPISGHRSVSWYQQTPGQGLQFLFEYFSETQRNKGNFPGRFSGRQFSNSRSEMNVSTLELGDSALYLCASRNGTSGAETQYFGPGTRLLVL.

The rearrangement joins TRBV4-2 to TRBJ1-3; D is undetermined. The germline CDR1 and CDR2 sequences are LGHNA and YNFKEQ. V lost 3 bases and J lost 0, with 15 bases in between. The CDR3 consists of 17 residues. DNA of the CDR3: TGTGCCAGCAGCCAGGCAGAAGAAGTGAACTCTGGAAACACCATATATTTT. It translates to CASSQAEEVNSGNTIYF.

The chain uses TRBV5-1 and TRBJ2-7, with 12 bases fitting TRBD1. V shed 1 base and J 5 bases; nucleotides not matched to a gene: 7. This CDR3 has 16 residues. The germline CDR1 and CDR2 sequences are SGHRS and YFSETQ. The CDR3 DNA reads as TGCGCCAGCAGCTTGTCCGGGACAGGGGGCCCCAACGAGCAGTACTTC. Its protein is CASSLSGTGGPNEQYF.

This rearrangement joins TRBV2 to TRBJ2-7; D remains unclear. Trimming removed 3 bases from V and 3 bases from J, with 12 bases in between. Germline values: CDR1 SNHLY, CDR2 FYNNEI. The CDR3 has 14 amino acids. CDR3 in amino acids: CASSESRGNYEQYF. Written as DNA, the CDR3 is TGTGCCAGCAGTGAGAGCCGTGGAAACTACGAGCAGTACTTC.

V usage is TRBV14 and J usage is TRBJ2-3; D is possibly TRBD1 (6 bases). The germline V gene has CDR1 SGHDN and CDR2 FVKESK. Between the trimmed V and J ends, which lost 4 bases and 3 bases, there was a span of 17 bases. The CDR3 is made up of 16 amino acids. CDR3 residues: CASSPLRGRETDTQYF. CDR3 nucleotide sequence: TGTGCCAGCAGCCCCTTGAGGGGGAGAGAGACAGATACGCAGTATTTT.

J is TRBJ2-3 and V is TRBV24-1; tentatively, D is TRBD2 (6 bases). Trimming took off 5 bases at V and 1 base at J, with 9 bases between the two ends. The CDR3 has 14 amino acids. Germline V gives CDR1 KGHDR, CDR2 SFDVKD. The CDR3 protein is CATSAAGRTDTQYF. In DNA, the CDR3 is TGTGCCACCAGTGCAGCGGGTCGCACAGATACGCAGTATTTT.